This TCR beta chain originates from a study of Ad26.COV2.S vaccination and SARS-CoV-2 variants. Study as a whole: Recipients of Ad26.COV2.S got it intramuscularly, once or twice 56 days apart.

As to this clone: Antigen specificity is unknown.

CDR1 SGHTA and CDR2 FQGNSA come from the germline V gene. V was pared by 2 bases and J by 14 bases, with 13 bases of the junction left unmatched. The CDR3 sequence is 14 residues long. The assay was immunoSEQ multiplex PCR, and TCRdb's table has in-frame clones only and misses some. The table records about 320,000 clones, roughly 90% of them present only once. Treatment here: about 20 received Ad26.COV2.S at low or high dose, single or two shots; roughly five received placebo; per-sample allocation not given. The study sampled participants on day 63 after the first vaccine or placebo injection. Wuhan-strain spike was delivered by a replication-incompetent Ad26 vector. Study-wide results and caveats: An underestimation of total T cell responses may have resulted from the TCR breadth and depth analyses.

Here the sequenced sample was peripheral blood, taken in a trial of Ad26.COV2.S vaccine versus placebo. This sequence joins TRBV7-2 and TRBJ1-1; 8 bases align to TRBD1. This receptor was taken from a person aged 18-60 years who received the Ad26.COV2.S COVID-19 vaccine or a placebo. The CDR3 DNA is TGTGCCAGCAGCTTATCGGCAGGGGGCAGTTTAGGGTTCTTT. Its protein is CASSLSAGGSLGFF.